This entry concerns a single T cell receptor (beta chain). Its antigen is still unknown. Clinicians diagnosed patients from clinical symptoms, serum thyroxine and TRAb, thyroid ultrasound and orbital computed tomography. Progressors' blood was drawn at hyperthyroidism diagnosis, before ophthalmopathy symptoms. These data originate in a study of T cells in Graves' hyperthyroidism and ophthalmopathy. Study-wide background: Peripheral blood collection took place at initial diagnosis, before any treatment.

Researchers amplified the TCR beta CDR3 regions from RNA transcripts. Researchers ran a first-round RT-PCR on the TCR CDR3 using the HTBI primer set. TCRdb analysed the multiplex PCR reads with MiXCR anew, one entry per CDR3 protein. The sample has about 770,000 distinct CDR3 sequences, around 19% seen once. Notes on the study in general: Through a model of 13 V-J features, ophthalmopathy was separated from stable hyperthyroidism.

The origin of this receptor is a woman between 45 and 65 years old with Graves' hyperthyroidism that later progressed to Graves' ophthalmopathy. Sequencing was done on a sample of blood.

The chain's CDR3 is CASSLPRGGSNQPQHF. CDR3 DNA: TGTGCCAGCAGTCTACCCCGGGGGGGTAGCAATCAGCCCCAGCATTTT. V usage is TRBV27 and J usage is TRBJ1-5, with D maybe TRBD1 (5 bases). The V gene's germline CDR1 is MNHEY and CDR2 SMNVEV (reference sequence). The V and J ends lost 5 bases and 0 bases respectively, with 14 bases between them. The CDR3 runs 16 residues.